The T cell receptor (beta chain) under discussion was sequenced for a study of vaccination and CD4 T cells after COVID-19. This CDR3 contains 17 residues. The germline CDR1 and CDR2 sequences are SGHVS and FQNEAQ. V lost 1 base and J 4 bases, leaving 16 bases between the germline ends. A word on this clonotype: The target antigen is unknown.

The treatment is: approximately 9-day PBMC culture with coronavirus spike peptide pools or control peptides (ViraFEST assay). CD4+ T cells that came from the unexposed donor were collected before the COVID-19 pandemic (2011-2018). An Oncomine TCR Beta short-read assay was used to sequence the DNA from cultured CD4+ T cells. TCRdb processed the PCR reads anew with MiXCR; each CDR3 protein has one entry. Of about 4,000 distinct CDR3 sequences in the sample, 71% are singletons; the top ten hold roughly a third. The source is a human donor in good health. The J gene is TRBJ2-2, the V gene TRBV7-8, with D possibly matching TRBD1 (5 bases). Sequencing was done on a sample of CD4+ T cells from blood, cultured in vitro. The CDR3 nucleotides are TGTGCCAGCAGCTTAGTGGCAGGGCCCAGGAGCACCGGGGAGCTGTTTTTT. It translates to CASSLVAGPRSTGELFF. The complete variable domain, with remaining parts taken from reference TRBV7-8 and TRBJ2-2, reads GAGVSQSPRYKVAKRGQDVALRCDPISGHVSLFWYQQALGQGPEFLTYFQNEAQLDKSGLPSDRFFAERPEGSVSTLKIQRTQQEDSAVYLCASSLVAGPRSTGELFFGEGSRLTVL.